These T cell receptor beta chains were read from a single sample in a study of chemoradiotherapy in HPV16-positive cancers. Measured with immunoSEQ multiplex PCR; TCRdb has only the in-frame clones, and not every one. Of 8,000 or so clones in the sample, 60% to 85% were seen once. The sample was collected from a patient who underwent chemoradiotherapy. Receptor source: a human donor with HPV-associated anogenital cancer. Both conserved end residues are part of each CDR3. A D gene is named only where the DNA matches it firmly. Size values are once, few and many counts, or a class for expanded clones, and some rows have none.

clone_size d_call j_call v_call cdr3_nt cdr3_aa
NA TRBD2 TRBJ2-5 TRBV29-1 TGCAGCGTTGAGGCGGGGGGGCGAGAGACCCAGTACTTC CSVEAGGRETQYF
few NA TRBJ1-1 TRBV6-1 TGTGCCAGCAGTGAAGCAAGAGTAGGTCTATACTTT CASSEARVGLYF
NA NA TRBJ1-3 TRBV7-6 TGTGCCAGCAGCTTGACCCGAGGACAGTCCCAATATTTT CASSLTRGQSQYF
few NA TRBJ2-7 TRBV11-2 TGTGCCAGCAGCTTAGGGCCGGGAACCTACGAGCAGTACTTC CASSLGPGTYEQYF
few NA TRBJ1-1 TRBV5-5 TGTGCCAGCAGCTTGGTGACCGCCCGAACCACTGAAGCTTTCTTT CASSLVTARTTEAFF
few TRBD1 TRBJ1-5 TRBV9 TGTGCCAGCAGCGCCGGGACAGGGGAGAATCAGCCCCAGCATTTT CASSAGTGENQPQHF
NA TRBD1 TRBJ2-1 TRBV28 TGTGCCAGCAGAGGGGACAGGGGGCGTTACAATGAGCAGTTCTTC CASRGDRGRYNEQFF
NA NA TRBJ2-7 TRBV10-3 TGTGCCATCAGAGGGGCTACCTCCTACGAGCAGTACTTC CAIRGATSYEQYF
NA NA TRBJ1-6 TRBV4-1 TGCGCCAGCAGCCAAGAGGGACACTATAATTCACCCCTCCACTTT CASSQEGHYNSPLHF
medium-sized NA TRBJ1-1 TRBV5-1 TGCGCCAGCAGGGCAGGAAAGGGAGTCACTGAAGCTTTCTTT CASRAGKGVTEAFF
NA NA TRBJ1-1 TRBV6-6 TGTGCCAGCAGGTCTCCGGGACACAAGAACACTGAAGCTTTCTTT CASRSPGHKNTEAFF
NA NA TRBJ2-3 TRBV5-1 TGCGCCAGCAGCTTCGGCAACCCCATTAAAGATACGCAGTATTTT CASSFGNPIKDTQYF
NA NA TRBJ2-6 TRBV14 TGTGCCAGCAGCAACGATCCGGGACGGAAGGGTCCTGGGGCCAACGTCCTGACTTTC CASSNDPGRKGPGANVLTF
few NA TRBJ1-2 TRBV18 TGTGCCAGCTCAGAAACAACAGAGGCTGGCTACACCTTC CASSETTEAGYTF
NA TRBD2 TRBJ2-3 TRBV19 TGTGCCAGTAGTAGTCCGTACGTGGCGGGGGACACAGATACGCAGTATTTT CASSSPYVAGDTDTQYF
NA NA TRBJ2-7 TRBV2 TGTGCCAGCAGACAAACGGACAACTCCTACGAGCAGTACTTC CASRQTDNSYEQYF
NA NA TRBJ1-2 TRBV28 TGTGCCAGCAGTTTCCTGGGACGGGTGAGAGGTGGCTACACCTTC CASSFLGRVRGGYTF
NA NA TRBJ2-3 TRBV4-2 TGTGCCAGCAGCCAAGCCTCGGGAAGCACAGATACGCAGTATTTT CASSQASGSTDTQYF
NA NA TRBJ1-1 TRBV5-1 TGCGCCAGCAGCTTGGGAGCCGGGATGGACACTGAAGCTTTCTTT CASSLGAGMDTEAFF
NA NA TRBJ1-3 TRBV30 TGTGCCTGGGGGCTGGGACATTCTGGAAACACCATATATTTT CAWGLGHSGNTIYF
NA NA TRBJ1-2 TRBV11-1 TGTGCCAGCAGCTTCCAGGCAGGCCCACCCCACTTC CASSFQAGPPHF
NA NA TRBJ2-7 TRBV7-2 TGTGCCAGCAGCTTACCCAGGGCCGTTTCCTACGAGCAGTACTTC CASSLPRAVSYEQYF
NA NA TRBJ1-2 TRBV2 TGTGCCAGCAGCGCCGAGAATCCGCGACCGCGCTATGGCTACACCTTC CASSAENPRPRYGYTF
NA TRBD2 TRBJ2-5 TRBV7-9 TGTGCCAGCAGCTCCCTACTAGCGGGGGGGCCTCGGGGAGAGACCCAGTACTTC CASSSLLAGGPRGETQYF
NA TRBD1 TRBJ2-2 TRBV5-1 TGCGCCAGCAGCCTCCTTACAGGGGGCACCGGGGAGCTGTTTTTT CASSLLTGGTGELFF
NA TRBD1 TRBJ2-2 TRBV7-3 TGTGCCAGCAGCCCCCAAAGAGGACAGGGAACAGGCGGGGAGCTGTTTTTT CASSPQRGQGTGGELFF
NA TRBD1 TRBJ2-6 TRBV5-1 TGCGCCAGCAGACCCAGGGGGTCTGGGGCCAACGTCCTGACTTTC CASRPRGSGANVLTF
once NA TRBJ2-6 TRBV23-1 TGCGCCAGCAGTCCAAGGGCCAACGTCCTGACTTTC CASSPRANVLTF
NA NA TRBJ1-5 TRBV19 TGTGCCAGTAGTACAGGGAAGATACGAGGCAATCAGCCCCAGCATTTT CASSTGKIRGNQPQHF
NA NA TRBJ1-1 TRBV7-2 TGTGCCAGCAGCTTAGGACAGACTGCGAACACTGAAGCTTTCTTT CASSLGQTANTEAFF
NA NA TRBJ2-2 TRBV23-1 TGCGCCAGGGGGAGGGGGCCCGGGGAGCTGTTTTTT CARGRGPGELFF